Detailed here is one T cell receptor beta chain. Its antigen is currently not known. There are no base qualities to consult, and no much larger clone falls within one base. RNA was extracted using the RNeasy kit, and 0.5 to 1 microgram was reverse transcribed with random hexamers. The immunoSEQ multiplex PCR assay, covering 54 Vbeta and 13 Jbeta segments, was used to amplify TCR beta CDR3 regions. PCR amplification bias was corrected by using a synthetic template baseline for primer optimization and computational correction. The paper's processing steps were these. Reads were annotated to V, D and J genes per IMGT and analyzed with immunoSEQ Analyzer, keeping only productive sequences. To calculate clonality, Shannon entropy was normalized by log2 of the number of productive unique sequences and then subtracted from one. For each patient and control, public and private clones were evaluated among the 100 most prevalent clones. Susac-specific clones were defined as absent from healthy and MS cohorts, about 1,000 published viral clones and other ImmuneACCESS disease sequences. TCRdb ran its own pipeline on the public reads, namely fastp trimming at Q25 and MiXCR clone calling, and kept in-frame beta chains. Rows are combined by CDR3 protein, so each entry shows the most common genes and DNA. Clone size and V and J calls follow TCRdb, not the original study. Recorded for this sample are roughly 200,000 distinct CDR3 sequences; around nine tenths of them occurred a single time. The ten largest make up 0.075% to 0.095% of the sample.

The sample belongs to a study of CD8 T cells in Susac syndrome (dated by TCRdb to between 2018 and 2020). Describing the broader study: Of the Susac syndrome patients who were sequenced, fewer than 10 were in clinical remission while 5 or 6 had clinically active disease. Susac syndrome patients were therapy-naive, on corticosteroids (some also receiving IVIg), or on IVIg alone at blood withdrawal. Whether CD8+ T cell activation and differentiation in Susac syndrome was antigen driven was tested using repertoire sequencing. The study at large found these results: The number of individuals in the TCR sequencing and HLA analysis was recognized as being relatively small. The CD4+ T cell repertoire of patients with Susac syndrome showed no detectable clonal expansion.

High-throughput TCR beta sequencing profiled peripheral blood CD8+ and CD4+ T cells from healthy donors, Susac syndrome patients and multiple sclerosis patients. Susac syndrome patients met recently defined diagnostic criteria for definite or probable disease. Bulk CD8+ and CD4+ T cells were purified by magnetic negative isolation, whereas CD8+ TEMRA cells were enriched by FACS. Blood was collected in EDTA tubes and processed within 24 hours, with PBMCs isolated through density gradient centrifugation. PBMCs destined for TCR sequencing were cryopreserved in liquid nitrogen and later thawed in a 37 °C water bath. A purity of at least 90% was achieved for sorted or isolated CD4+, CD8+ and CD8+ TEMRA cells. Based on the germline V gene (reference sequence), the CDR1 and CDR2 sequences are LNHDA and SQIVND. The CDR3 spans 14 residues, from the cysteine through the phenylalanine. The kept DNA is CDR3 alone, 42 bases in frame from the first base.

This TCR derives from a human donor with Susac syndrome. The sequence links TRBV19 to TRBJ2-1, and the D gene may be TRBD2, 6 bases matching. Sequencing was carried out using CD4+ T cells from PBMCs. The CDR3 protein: CASRRSSANNEQFF. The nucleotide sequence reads TGTGCATCAAGGAGGTCTAGCGCGAACAATGAGCAGTTCTTC. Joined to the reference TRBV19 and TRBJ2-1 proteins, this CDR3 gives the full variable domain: DGGITQSPKYLFRKEGQNVTLSCEQNLNHDAMYWYRQDPGQGLRLIYYSQIVNDFQKGDIAEGYSVSREKKESFPLTVTSAQKNPTAFYLCASRRSSANNEQFFGPGTRLTVL.